One sample yielded the 18 T cell receptor beta chains listed below, sequenced in a study of cytomegalovirus exposure and HLA in healthy donors. The PCR made use of 60 Vbeta and 13 Jbeta primers. Using immunoSEQ multiplex PCR, the repertoire was profiled, and TCRdb retains in-frame clones only, with some absent. The profile shows some 170,000 clones, 8.5% to 10% of them singletons. Sequencing input: PBMCs. Source of these receptors: a woman between 25 and 40 years old in good health and CMV-seropositive.

The chain couples TRBV7-8 to TRBJ1-5, with D possibly being TRBD1 (6 bases). Germline loops: CDR1 SGHVS, CDR2 FQNEAQ. The CDR3 extends over 16 amino acids. V lost 3 bases, J lost 7 bases, and 19 bases lay in between. The DNA for the CDR3 is TGTGCCAGCAGCTTTGGTCCGGGACAATACTACCAGCCCCAGCATTTT. It specifies CASSFGPGQYYQPQHF.

The CDR3 sequence: CASSLTSGRGYNEQFF. The CDR3 DNA reads as TGTGCCAGCTCACTTACTAGCGGGAGGGGGTACAATGAGCAGTTCTTC. The chain links TRBV18 to TRBJ2-1; 13 bases map to TRBD2. From germline, CDR1 is KGHSH and CDR2 LQKENI. This CDR3 is built from 16 residues. V lost 4 bases to trimming and J lost 4 bases; unmatched junction nucleotides: 4.

The rearrangement links TRBV27 to TRBJ2-5; unclear D gene. The CDR3 is 13 residues long. Germline-derived CDR1 and CDR2 are MNHEY and SMNVEV (reference sequence). The V gene lost 4 bases and the J gene lost 1 base, with 7 bases spanning the gap. The CDR3 region is CASSSLLQETQYF. The CDR3 DNA follows: TGTGCCAGCAGTTCCCTCCTCCAAGAGACCCAGTACTTC.

The V and J genes are TRBV11-1 and TRBJ2-3, with 9 bases aligning to TRBD2. Trimming at V came to 2 bases and at J to 6 bases, leaving 12 bases not matched to a gene. This CDR3 comprises 17 residues. Per germline, CDR1 SGHAT and CDR2 FQDESV (reference sequence). CDR3 region: CASSLNGVAGGQDTQYF. CDR3 sequence (DNA): TGTGCCAGCAGCTTAAATGGTGTTGCGGGAGGGCAGGATACGCAGTATTTT.

This CDR3 reads CASSLQGPGGNTIYF. The CDR3 DNA reads as TGTGCCAGCAGCCTCCAGGGGCCGGGGGGAAACACCATATATTTT. The rearrangement links TRBV4-2 to TRBJ1-3, with TRBD1 as a possible D gene (6 bases). From germline, CDR1 is LGHNA and CDR2 YNFKEQ. The CDR3 extends over 15 amino acids. Trimming stripped 4 bases from V and 4 bases from J, with 14 bases between.

The rearrangement uses TRBV10-2 and TRBJ1-5, with D uncertain. With 2 bases removed from V and 1 base from J, the gap between germline ends came to 9 bases. The germline V gene has CDR1 WSHSY and CDR2 SAAADI. There are 15 residues in the CDR3. Here the CDR3 reads CASSEGGRSNQPQHF. The CDR3 coding sequence is TGCGCCAGCAGTGAGGGAGGGCGAAGCAATCAGCCCCAGCATTTT.

This clone was seen only a few times. The V call is TRBV25-1, the J call TRBJ1-3, with D perhaps matching TRBD1 (5 bases). Germline-derived CDR1 and CDR2 are MGHDK and SYGVNS. Deletions cut 7 bases from V and 8 bases from J, with 9 bases between. The CDR3 covers 11 residues. DNA for the CDR3: TGTGCCAGCACTCCGGGGGACACCATATATTTT. Translated, it gives CASTPGDTIYF.

The chain carries TRBV7-9 and TRBJ2-5, with TRBD1 identical over 9 bases. With 5 bases clipped from V and 2 bases from J, the junction kept 0 bases outside the gene matches. This CDR3 has 13 amino acids. Looked up from germline, CDR1 is SEHNR and CDR2 is FQNEAQ (reference sequence). The chain's CDR3 is CASSDRGQETQYF. In DNA, the CDR3 is TGTGCCAGCAGCGACAGGGGGCAAGAGACCCAGTACTTC. Together with reference TRBV7-9 and TRBJ2-5, the CDR3 gives the full variable domain: DTGVSQNPRHKITKRGQNVTFRCDPISEHNRLYWYRQTLGQGPEFLTYFQNEAQLEKSRLLSDRFSAERPKGSFSTLEIQRTEQGDSAMYLCASSDRGQETQYFGPGTRLLVL.

This clone was seen a handful of times. The chain has TRBV6-1 and TRBJ1-2, with D tentatively TRBD1 (5 bases). The V end lost 2 bases, the J end lost 5 bases, and 12 bases lay between the germline ends. The CDR3 is made up of 14 amino acids. Germline assignment: CDR1 MNHNS and CDR2 SASEGT. CDR3 DNA: TGTGCCAGCAGTGAATCGACTGGGGCTTATGGCTACACCTTC. Protein: CASSESTGAYGYTF.

The gene calls are TRBV19 and TRBJ1-6; D might be TRBD1 (5 bases). Germline lookup yields CDR1 LNHDA and CDR2 SQIVND (reference sequence). This CDR3 region has 15 residues. Trimming cost V 10 bases and J 0 bases, with 13 bases left between them. The CDR3 sequence: CATSRQSSYNSPLHF. Written as DNA, the CDR3 is TGTGCCACATCTAGACAGAGCTCCTATAATTCACCCCTCCACTTT.

This chain uses TRBV5-4 with TRBJ1-2; TRBD1 is a possible D gene (5 bases). Germline loops: CDR1 SGHNT, CDR2 YYREEE (reference sequence). With 4 bases removed from V and 8 bases from J, the gap between germline ends came to 21 bases. The CDR3 length is 15 residues. The CDR3 spells CASSSLGGIGLGYTF. The CDR3, as DNA: TGTGCCAGCAGCAGCTTGGGGGGTATCGGGTTGGGCTACACCTTC.

The rearrangement joins TRBV27 to TRBJ1-2, with 10 bases that match TRBD1. CDR3 length: 13 residues. From germline, CDR1 is MNHEY and CDR2 SMNVEV (reference sequence). With 6 bases clipped from V and 7 bases from J, the junction kept 5 bases outside the gene matches. CDR3 DNA: TGTGCCAGCAGGACAGGGGGCGCCGGTGGCTACACCTTC. Its protein product is CASRTGGAGGYTF.

This clone came up a few times. The CDR3 sequence: CASSRLDSPYNEQFF. The CDR3 DNA sequence: TGTGCCAGCAGCCGCCTGGACTCCCCCTACAATGAGCAGTTCTTC. The V call is TRBV7-2, the J call TRBJ2-1; D might be TRBD2 (5 bases). CDR1 and CDR2 from the germline V gene are SGHTA and FQGNSA. This CDR3 spans 15 amino acids. Trimming shortened V by 5 bases and J by 2 bases, and 13 bases separated the two germline ends.

The chain joins TRBV27 to TRBJ2-2; D perhaps matches TRBD2 (5 bases). This CDR3 is 16 amino acids long. From germline, CDR1 is MNHEY and CDR2 SMNVEV (reference sequence). V lost 3 bases and J 3 bases, leaving 14 bases between the germline ends. This CDR3 reads CASSFTPRTHTGELFF. The CDR3 DNA reads TGTGCCAGCAGTTTTACCCCGCGGACTCACACCGGGGAGCTGTTTTTT.

This clone was seen only a few times. The rearrangement uses TRBV28 and TRBJ2-7; 10 nucleotides agree with TRBD2. V was clipped by 2 bases and J by 3 bases; unmatched bases: 4. The CDR3 spans 15 residues. CDR1 is MDHEN and CDR2 is SYDVKM in the germline V gene. The CDR3 loop is CASSLLLAGYYEQYF. In nucleotides, the CDR3 is TGTGCCAGCAGTTTACTACTAGCGGGGTACTACGAGCAGTACTTC.

The CDR3 loop is CASSLAGGFDGYTF. CDR3 nucleotides: TGTGCCAGCAGCTTAGCGGGAGGGTTCGACGGCTACACCTTC. This rearrangement joins TRBV7-9 to TRBJ1-2; D is unresolved. This CDR3 is built from 14 residues. V was cut by 0 bases and J by 8 bases, with 13 bases left in between. The germline gives CDR1 SEHNR, CDR2 FQNEAQ (reference sequence).

This rearrangement joins TRBV19 to TRBJ2-7; 10 bases agree with TRBD2. This CDR3 is 16 amino acids long. The germline CDR1 and CDR2 sequences are LNHDA and SQIVND (reference sequence). J lost 4 bases, V lost 3 bases, and 9 bases had no gene match. CDR3 residues: CASSIWASGSDYEQYF. Here the CDR3 DNA reads TGTGCCAGTAGTATTTGGGCTAGCGGGAGTGATTACGAGCAGTACTTC.

This clone has a handful of counts. J is TRBJ2-5 and V is TRBV25-1, with a weak D call TRBD1 (5 bases). Trimming took 8 bases from V and 5 from J, leaving 21 bases between them. Germline loops: CDR1 MGHDK, CDR2 SYGVNS. The CDR3 is 15 residues long. The CDR3 DNA is TGTGCCAGCCAGCCGCGTAGGGGTTCTGGGGAGACCCAGTACTTC. Its protein product is CASQPRRGSGETQYF.